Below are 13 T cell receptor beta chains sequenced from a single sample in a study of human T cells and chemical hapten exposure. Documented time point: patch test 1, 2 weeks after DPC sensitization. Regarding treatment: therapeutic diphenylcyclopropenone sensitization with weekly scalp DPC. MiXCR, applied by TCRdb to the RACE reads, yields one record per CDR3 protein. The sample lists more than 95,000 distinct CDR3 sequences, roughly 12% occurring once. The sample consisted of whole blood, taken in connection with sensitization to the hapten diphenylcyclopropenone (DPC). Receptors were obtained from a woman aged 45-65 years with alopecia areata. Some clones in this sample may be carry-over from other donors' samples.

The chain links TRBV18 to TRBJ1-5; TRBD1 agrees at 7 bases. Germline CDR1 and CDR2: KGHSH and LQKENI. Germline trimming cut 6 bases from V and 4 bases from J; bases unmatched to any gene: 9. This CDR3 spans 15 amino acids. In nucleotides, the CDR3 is TGTGCCAGCTCCCCCCAGGGGGGTCAGAATCAGCCCCAGCATTTT. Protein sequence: CASSPQGGQNQPQHF.

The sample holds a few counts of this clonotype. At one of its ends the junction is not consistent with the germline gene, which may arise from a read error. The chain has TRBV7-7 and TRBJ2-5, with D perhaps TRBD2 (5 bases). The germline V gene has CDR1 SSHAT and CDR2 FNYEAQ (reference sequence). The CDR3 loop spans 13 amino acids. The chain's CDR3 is CASSLAGEGTQYF. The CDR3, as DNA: TGTGCTAGCAGCTTAGCCGGGGAAGGGACCCAGTACTTC.

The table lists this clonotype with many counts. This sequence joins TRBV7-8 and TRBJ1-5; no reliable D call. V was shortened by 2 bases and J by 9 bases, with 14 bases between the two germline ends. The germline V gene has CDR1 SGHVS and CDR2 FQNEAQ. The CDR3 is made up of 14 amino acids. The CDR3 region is CASSLNTPFGPQHF. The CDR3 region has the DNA TGTGCCAGCAGCTTAAACACCCCCTTTGGGCCCCAGCATTTT.

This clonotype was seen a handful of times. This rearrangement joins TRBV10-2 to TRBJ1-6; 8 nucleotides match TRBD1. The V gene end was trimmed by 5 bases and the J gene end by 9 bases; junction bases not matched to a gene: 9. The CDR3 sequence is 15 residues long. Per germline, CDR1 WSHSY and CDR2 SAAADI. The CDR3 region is CASSSPGQGVSPLHF. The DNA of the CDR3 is TGCGCCAGCAGTAGCCCAGGACAGGGTGTTTCACCCCTCCACTTT.

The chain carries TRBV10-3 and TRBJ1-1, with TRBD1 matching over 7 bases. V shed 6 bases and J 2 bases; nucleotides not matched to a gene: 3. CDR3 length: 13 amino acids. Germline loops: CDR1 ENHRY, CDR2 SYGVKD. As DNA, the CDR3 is TGTGCCATCAGACAGGGGAGTAACACTGAAGCTTTCTTT. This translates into CAIRQGSNTEAFF.

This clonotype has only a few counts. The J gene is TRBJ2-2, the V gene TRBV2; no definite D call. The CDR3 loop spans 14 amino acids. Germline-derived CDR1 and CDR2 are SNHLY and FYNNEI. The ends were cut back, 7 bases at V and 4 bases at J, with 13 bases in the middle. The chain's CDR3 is CASTPEQITGELFF. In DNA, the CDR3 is TGTGCCAGCACCCCTGAGCAAATCACCGGGGAGCTGTTTTTT. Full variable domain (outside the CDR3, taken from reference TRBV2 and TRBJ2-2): EPEVTQTPSHQVTQMGQEVILRCVPISNHLYFYWYRQILGQKVEFLVSFYNNEISEKSEIFDDQFSVERPDGSNFTLKIRSTKLEDSAMYFCASTPEQITGELFFGEGSRLTVL.

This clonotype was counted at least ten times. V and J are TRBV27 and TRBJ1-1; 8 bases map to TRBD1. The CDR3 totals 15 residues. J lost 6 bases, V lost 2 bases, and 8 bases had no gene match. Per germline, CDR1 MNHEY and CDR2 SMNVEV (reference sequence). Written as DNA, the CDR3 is TGTGCCAGCAGTTTAGGATTTACAGGGGGTCCTGAAGCTTTCTTT. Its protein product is CASSLGFTGGPEAFF.

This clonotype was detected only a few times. CDR3 sequence reads: CASSPPGTKGQPQHF. The CDR3 bases are TGTGCCAGCAGTCCCCCCGGGACAAAGGGTCAGCCCCAGCATTTT. The J gene is TRBJ1-5, the V gene TRBV6-6; the D gene is possibly TRBD1 (6 bases). CDR3 size: 15 residues. Germline V gene data show CDR1 as MNHNY and CDR2 as SVGAGI (reference sequence). V lost 5 bases and J lost 6, with 17 bases in between.

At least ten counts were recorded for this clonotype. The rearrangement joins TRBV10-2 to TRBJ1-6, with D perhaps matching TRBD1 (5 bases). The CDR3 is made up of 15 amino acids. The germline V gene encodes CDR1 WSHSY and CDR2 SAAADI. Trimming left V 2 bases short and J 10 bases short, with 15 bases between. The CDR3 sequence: CASSEDGTGGSPLHF. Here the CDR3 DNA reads TGCGCCAGCAGTGAGGACGGTACAGGCGGATCACCCCTCCACTTT.

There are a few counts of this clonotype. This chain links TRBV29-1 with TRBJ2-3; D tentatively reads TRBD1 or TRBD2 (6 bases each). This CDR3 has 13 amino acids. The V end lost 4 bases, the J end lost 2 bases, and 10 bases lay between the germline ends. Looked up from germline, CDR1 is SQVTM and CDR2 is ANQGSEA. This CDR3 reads CSVGGDNTDTQYF. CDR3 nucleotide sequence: TGCAGCGTTGGGGGGGACAACACAGATACGCAGTATTTT.

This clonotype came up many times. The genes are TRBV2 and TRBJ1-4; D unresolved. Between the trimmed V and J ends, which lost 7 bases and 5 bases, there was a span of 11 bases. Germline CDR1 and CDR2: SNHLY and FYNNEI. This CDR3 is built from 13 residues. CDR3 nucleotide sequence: TGTGCCAGCAAAAGTCTTAGGAATGAAAAACTGTTTTTT. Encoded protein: CASKSLRNEKLFF.

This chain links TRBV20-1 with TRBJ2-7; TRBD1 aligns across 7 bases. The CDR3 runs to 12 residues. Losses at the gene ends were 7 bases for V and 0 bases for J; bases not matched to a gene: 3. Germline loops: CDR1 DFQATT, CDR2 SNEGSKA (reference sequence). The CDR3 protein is CSVDRLSYEQYF. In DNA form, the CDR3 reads TGCAGTGTGGACAGGCTCTCCTACGAGCAGTACTTC.

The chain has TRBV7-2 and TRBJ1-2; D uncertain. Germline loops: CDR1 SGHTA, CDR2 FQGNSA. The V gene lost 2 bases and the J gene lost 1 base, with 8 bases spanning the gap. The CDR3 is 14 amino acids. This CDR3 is CASSLFGVNYGYTF. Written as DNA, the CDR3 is TGTGCCAGCAGCTTATTCGGAGTTAACTATGGCTACACCTTC. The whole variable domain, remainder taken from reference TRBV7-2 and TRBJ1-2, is GAGVSQSPSNKVTEKGKDVELRCDPISGHTALYWYRQSLGQGLEFLIYFQGNSAPDKSGLPSDRFSAERTGGSVSTLTIQRTQQEDSAVYLCASSLFGVNYGYTFGSGTRLTVV.